These T cell receptor beta chains were read from a single sample in a study of graft-versus-host responses after intestinal transplantation. Assay: immunoSEQ multiplex PCR; the TCRdb copy retains only in-frame clones and omits some. The table shows 40,000 or so clones, with roughly 89% occurring only once. The sample here was PBMCs, taken around 280 days after transplant. The receptors stem from a human patient who received an intestinal transplant, so some T cells may come from the graft donor. The conserved cysteine and the conserved F or W are not part of the CDR3 here.

V gene: TRBV11-3; J gene: TRBJ1-3; CDR3 protein: ASSLRPENTIY
V gene: TRBV6-1; J gene: TRBJ2-3; CDR3 protein: ASKGTSVTDTQY
V gene: TRBV19; J gene: TRBJ2-1; CDR3 protein: ASSIVAGSGEQF
V gene: TRBV7-8; J gene: TRBJ2-3; CDR3 protein: ASTLLGPDTQY
V gene: TRBV27; J gene: TRBJ2-7; CDR3 protein: ASSLSNLYEQY
V gene: TRBV7-8; J gene: TRBJ2-7; CDR3 protein: ASSTWDTVYEQY
V gene: TRBV9; J gene: TRBJ2-7; CDR3 protein: ASSVDPGASYEQY
V gene: TRBV11-3; J gene: TRBJ1-6; CDR3 protein: ASSLGGSGSSYNSPLH
V gene: TRBV11-2; J gene: TRBJ2-1; CDR3 protein: ASSLEELNEQF
V gene: TRBV7-9; J gene: TRBJ1-1; CDR3 protein: ASRTSRLGDTEAF
V gene: TRBV19; J gene: TRBJ1-1; CDR3 protein: ASLLNTEAF
V gene: TRBV5-1; J gene: TRBJ2-7; CDR3 protein: ASSLAGIEQY
V gene: TRBV30; J gene: TRBJ1-1; CDR3 protein: AWTSDPNTEAF
V gene: TRBV4-1; J gene: TRBJ1-4; CDR3 protein: ASSLRDTATNEKLF
V gene: TRBV4-1; J gene: TRBJ2-3; CDR3 protein: ASSQDPGTARSDTQY
V gene: TRBV7-2; J gene: TRBJ2-5; CDR3 protein: ASSSRLAGLRETQY
V gene: TRBV11-1; J gene: TRBJ2-7; CDR3 protein: ASSPRPYSGGAYEQY
V gene: TRBV4-1; J gene: TRBJ2-2; CDR3 protein: ASSQDPVQLAGGPRTGELF
V gene: TRBV6-4; J gene: TRBJ2-3; CDR3 protein: ASRQGASTDTQY
V gene: TRBV7-9; J gene: TRBJ2-2; CDR3 protein: ASSLGRGAGTGELF
V gene: TRBV19; J gene: TRBJ1-1; CDR3 protein: ASSPRWGQGAALTEAF
V gene: TRBV2; J gene: TRBJ1-1; CDR3 protein: ASSEGGRLSTEAF